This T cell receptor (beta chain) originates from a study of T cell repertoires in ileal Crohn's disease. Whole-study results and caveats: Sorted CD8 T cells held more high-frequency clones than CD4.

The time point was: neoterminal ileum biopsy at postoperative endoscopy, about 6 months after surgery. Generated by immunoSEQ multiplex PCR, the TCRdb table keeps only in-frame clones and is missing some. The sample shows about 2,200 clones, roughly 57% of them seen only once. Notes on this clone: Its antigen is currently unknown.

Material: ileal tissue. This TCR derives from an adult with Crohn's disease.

For the CDR3, the DNA is TGTGCCAGCAGTTACTCGGGGGGGTCCACCAGCAGGTACTTC. Translating gives CASSYSGGSTSRYF. V is TRBV6-5 and J is TRBJ2-7; 7 nucleotides align to TRBD2. The CDR3 covers 14 residues. The J segment lost 12 bases and the V segment lost 0 bases, leaving 11 bases of the junction unmatched. Per germline, CDR1 MNHEY and CDR2 SVGAGI.